Listed below are T cell receptor beta chains from one sample, sequenced in a study of cytomegalovirus exposure and HLA in healthy donors. Produced via immunoSEQ multiplex PCR; TCRdb's table is partial and in-frame only. The sample includes about 94,000 clones, roughly three fifths of them seen just once. The sequenced material came from PBMCs. The receptors come from a man aged 30 to 45 in good health and CMV-seronegative. CDR3s include the opening cysteine and the closing phenylalanine or tryptophan. The D gene is left open where the match is weak. For some rows the clone size is stated as once, few or many, or as a class when expanded; others skip it.

d_gene,abundance,j_gene,len,v_gene,CDR3nt,CDR3aa
TRBD1,-,TRBJ1-6,16,TRBV19,TGTGCCAGTAGTGGACAGGGCTTCCTTTATAATTCACCCCTCCACTTT,CASSGQGFLYNSPLHF
TRBD1,-,TRBJ1-1,14,TRBV5-1,TGCGCCAGCAGCGAAGACAGGGGATACACTGAAGCTTTCTTT,CASSEDRGYTEAFF
TRBD1,-,TRBJ2-7,15,TRBV5-4,TGTGCCAGCAGCCACCGGGACAGGAGCAACTACGAGCAGTACTTC,CASSHRDRSNYEQYF
TRBD2,few,TRBJ2-7,15,TRBV6-6,TGTGCCAGCAGTTACCTGACTAGCGGGGGGGGAGAGCGGTACTTC,CASSYLTSGGGERYF
TRBD1,-,TRBJ1-5,16,TRBV5-8,TGTGCCAGCAGCCGGGGACAGGGGGGGGGCGGTCAGCCCCAGCATTTT,CASSRGQGGGGQPQHF
TRBD1,-,TRBJ1-3,17,TRBV5-1,TGCGCCAGCTCCACGTGGGGGCAGGGGGCTTCTGGAAACACCATATATTTT,CASSTWGQGASGNTIYF
-,-,TRBJ2-7,14,TRBV6-5,TGTGCCAGCAGTCCCCGGACAGACCTCTACGAGCAGTACTTC,CASSPRTDLYEQYF
TRBD1,-,TRBJ1-3,15,TRBV5-4,TGTGCCAGCAGCTTAGGGACAGGCTCTGGAAACACCATATATTTT,CASSLGTGSGNTIYF
TRBD2,few,TRBJ2-2,15,TRBV7-8,TGTGCCAGCACCCTACCTAGCGGGAGGGCCGGGGAGCTGTTTTTT,CASTLPSGRAGELFF
-,-,TRBJ2-5,13,TRBV9,TGTGCCAGCAGCGATTCGTCGGGGGTGGAGCAGTACTTC,CASSDSSGVEQYF
TRBD1,-,TRBJ2-2,14,TRBV5-1,TGCGCCAGCAACCGGGACAGGGTCACCGGGGAGCTGTTTTTT,CASNRDRVTGELFF
TRBD2,few,TRBJ2-2,18,TRBV2,TGTGCCAGCAGCCGATCTAGCGGGAGCCTTCTAAATACCGGGGAGCTGTTTTTT,CASSRSSGSLLNTGELFF
-,-,TRBJ2-5,12,TRBV7-2,TGTGCCAGCAGCAAAGCCAGGGAGACCCAGTACTTC,CASSKARETQYF
TRBD1,-,TRBJ2-1,11,TRBV27,TGTGCAGGGACAGGGCGAAATGAGCAGTTCTTC,CAGTGRNEQFF
TRBD1,-,TRBJ1-6,15,TRBV7-3,TGTGCCAGCAGCTTTACAGGGGGCGGGAATTCACCCCTCCACTTT,CASSFTGGGNSPLHF
-,-,TRBJ2-2,16,TRBV4-2,TGTGCCAGCAGCCAAGATCGGGAGTCGAACACCGGGGAGCTGTTTTTT,CASSQDRESNTGELFF
TRBD2,-,TRBJ2-5,15,TRBV9,TGTGCCAGCAGCGTAGTAGCGGGGGGACAAGAGACCCAGTACTTC,CASSVVAGGQETQYF
-,-,TRBJ1-4,17,TRBV5-1,TGCGCCAGCAGCCCCCAGGGGTTTGAGGGAGAGAGAGAAAAACTGTTTTTT,CASSPQGFEGEREKLFF
TRBD2,-,TRBJ2-1,16,TRBV9,TGTGCCAGCAGTACCGGACTAGCGGGGGTTGGGAATGAGCAGTTCTTC,CASSTGLAGVGNEQFF
-,-,TRBJ2-5,10,TRBV10-3,TGTGCCATCAGTGGGCTTGTCCAGTACTTC,CAISGLVQYF
-,few,TRBJ1-4,16,TRBV5-8,TGTGCCAGCAGCTGGCGAGGTACAGGGACTAATGAAAAACTGTTTTTT,CASSWRGTGTNEKLFF
-,-,TRBJ2-7,14,TRBV4-2,TGTGCCAGCAGCCCCGACGCGGGATACTACGAGCAGTACTTC,CASSPDAGYYEQYF
-,-,TRBJ1-5,13,TRBV30,TGTGCCTGGAGTTCGGGGTCGGGTCAGCCCCAGCATTTT,CAWSSGSGQPQHF
TRBD1,few,TRBJ1-2,14,TRBV6-1,TGTGCCAGCAGATGGCGGGACAGACAAGATGGCTACACCTTC,CASRWRDRQDGYTF
TRBD2,few,TRBJ2-1,16,TRBV19,TGTGCCAGTAGTCTCAGCGGGAGGAAGTCCTACAATGAGCAGTTCTTC,CASSLSGRKSYNEQFF
TRBD2,-,TRBJ2-1,16,TRBV10-1,TGCGCCAGCAGTGAGCCTGGGACTAGCGGGAGGGCTGAGCAGTTCTTC,CASSEPGTSGRAEQFF
-,-,TRBJ2-7,15,TRBV7-9,TGTGCCAGCAGCTTCGAATGGACAGATAATTACGAGCAGTACTTC,CASSFEWTDNYEQYF
-,-,TRBJ1-3,17,TRBV7-2,TGTGCCAGCAGCTTACGCGAGCCCGGGGGAACTGGAAACACCATATATTTT,CASSLREPGGTGNTIYF
-,-,TRBJ2-3,14,TRBV7-3,TGTGCCAGCAGCCCTACAGGGACGACAGATACGCAGTATTTT,CASSPTGTTDTQYF
-,-,TRBJ1-2,15,TRBV14,TGTGCCAGCAGCCAAGTTTGGACGTCAGGAGGCGGCTACACCTTC,CASSQVWTSGGGYTF
TRBD1,-,TRBJ1-5,15,TRBV2,TGTGCCAGCGGCCGGGACAGGGGGCGAGGACAGCCCCAGCATTTT,CASGRDRGRGQPQHF
-,-,TRBJ2-5,17,TRBV6-1,TGTGCCAGCAGTGGGATAACCTCTTCCAACCAGGGTGAGACCCAGTACTTC,CASSGITSSNQGETQYF
-,once,TRBJ1-4,14,TRBV6-5,TGTGCCAGCAGTTACGGGCAGCCTAATGAAAAACTGTTTTTT,CASSYGQPNEKLFF
TRBD2,-,TRBJ2-2,15,TRBV9,TGTGCCAGCAGCGTAGAAGGGGAGGGCACCGGGGAGCTGTTTTTT,CASSVEGEGTGELFF
TRBD1,-,TRBJ2-4,16,TRBV18,TGTGCCAGCTCACCACCCTCAGACAGGGGGCAAAACATTCAGTACTTC,CASSPPSDRGQNIQYF
TRBD2,-,TRBJ2-7,13,TRBV5-4,TGTGCCAGCAGCTCGGGACTAATATACGAGCAGTACTTC,CASSSGLIYEQYF
TRBD1,-,TRBJ2-5,14,TRBV19,TGTGCCAGTAGTATCCGGGACAGGGGAGAGACCCAGTACTTC,CASSIRDRGETQYF
TRBD2,few,TRBJ2-1,16,TRBV7-9,TGTGCCAGCAGCCGACTAGCCCCGAGCTCCTACAATGAGCAGTTCTTC,CASSRLAPSSYNEQFF
TRBD2,once,TRBJ2-1,15,TRBV7-9,TGTTCCAGCAGCTTGGATTGGGGGAGGGGAAATGAGCAGTTCTTC,CSSSLDWGRGNEQFF
-,few,TRBJ2-7,12,TRBV28,TGTGCCAGCAGTTGGGCCCGATACGAGCAGTACTTC,CASSWARYEQYF
-,-,TRBJ1-2,15,TRBV6-5,TGTGCCAGCAGTTGGAGCCGGGACACAACCTATGGCTACACCTTC,CASSWSRDTTYGYTF
-,-,TRBJ2-5,12,TRBV7-9,TGTGCCAGCAGCCGGGACACCCCGGGGCAGTACTTC,CASSRDTPGQYF
-,few,TRBJ2-2,17,TRBV5-6,TGTGCCAGCAGCCCGGGACCTAGCGGGACAGGTACCGGGGAGCTGTTTTTT,CASSPGPSGTGTGELFF
TRBD2,-,TRBJ2-1,15,TRBV27,TGTGCCAGCAGTTTACTCGGGACTAGCGTCGTTAGGCAGTTCTTC,CASSLLGTSVVRQFF
TRBD2,-,TRBJ2-5,15,TRBV7-7,TGTGCTAGCAGCTTAGGGACTAACCGTGGGGAGACCCAGTACTTC,CASSLGTNRGETQYF
TRBD1,-,TRBJ1-1,12,TRBV5-1,TGCGCCAGCACCCAAGGGACAGGGGCAGCTTTCTTT,CASTQGTGAAFF
-,-,TRBJ1-5,15,TRBV18,TGTGCCAGCTCACCACCGATCAGTAGCAATCAGCCCCAGCATTTT,CASSPPISSNQPQHF
-,-,TRBJ2-3,15,TRBV15,TGTGCCACCAGCAGGGGTACAGGGAGCACAGATACGCAGTATTTT,CATSRGTGSTDTQYF